This entry concerns a single T cell receptor (beta chain). This CDR3 comprises 12 residues. Per the germline V gene, CDR1 is MNHEY and CDR2 is SVGAGI. V shed 10 bases and J 5 bases; nucleotides not matched to a gene: 6. Per the study methods: Amplifying reference gene primers gave estimates of nucleated cell counts. Only in-frame clones appear in the TCRdb table, and some are missing; sequencing was by immunoSEQ multiplex PCR. The V and J calls and clone size come from that table; D and trimming were worked out from the DNA. The table shows around 300,000 clones, with 90% occurring only once. This record comes from a study of blood T cell repertoires in COVID-19. At the level of the study: Material from acute and convalescent COVID-19 was sourced from the United States, Italy and Spain. Sources were T cells, B-cell-depleted T cells, or PBMCs; the material itself was cDNA or gDNA.

Participants were placed into cohorts based on the clinical history they reported. The receptor was derived from a woman aged 18-29 years with acute COVID-19. Input material: PBMCs or T cells enriched from blood (not recorded which). V gene TRBV6-5 combines with J gene TRBJ1-2; 8 nucleotides match TRBD1. The CDR3 protein is CATQRQGYGYTF. In DNA form, the CDR3 reads TGTGCCACCCAACGACAGGGGTATGGCTACACCTTC.